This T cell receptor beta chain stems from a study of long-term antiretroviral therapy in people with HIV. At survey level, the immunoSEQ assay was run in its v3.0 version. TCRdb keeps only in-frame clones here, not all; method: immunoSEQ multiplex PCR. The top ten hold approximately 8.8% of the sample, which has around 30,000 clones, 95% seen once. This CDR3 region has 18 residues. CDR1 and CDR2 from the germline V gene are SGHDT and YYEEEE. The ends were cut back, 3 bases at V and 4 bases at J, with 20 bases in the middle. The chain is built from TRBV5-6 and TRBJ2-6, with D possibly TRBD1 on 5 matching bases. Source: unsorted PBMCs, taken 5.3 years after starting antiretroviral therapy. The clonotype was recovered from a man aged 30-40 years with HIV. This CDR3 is CASSSIPGQGAGANVLTF. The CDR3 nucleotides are TGTGCCAGCAGCTCTATCCCCGGGCAGGGTGCCGGGGCCAACGTCCTGACTTTC.